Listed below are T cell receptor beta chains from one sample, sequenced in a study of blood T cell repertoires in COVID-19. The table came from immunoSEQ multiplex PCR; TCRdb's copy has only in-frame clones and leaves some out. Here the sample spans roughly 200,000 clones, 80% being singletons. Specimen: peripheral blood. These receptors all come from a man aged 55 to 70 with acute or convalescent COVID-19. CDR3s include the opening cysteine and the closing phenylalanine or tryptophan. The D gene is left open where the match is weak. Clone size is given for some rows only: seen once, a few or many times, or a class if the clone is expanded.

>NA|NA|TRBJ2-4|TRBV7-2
TGTGCCAGCAGCTTGGATGCGGGGGCCTCCAAAAACATTCAGTACTTC
CASSLDAGASKNIQYF
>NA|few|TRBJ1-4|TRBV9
TGTGCCAGCAGCGTAGGGGGAGGGCCTGAAAAACTGTTTTTT
CASSVGGGPEKLFF
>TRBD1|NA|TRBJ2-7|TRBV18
TGTGCCAGCTCACCACGCGACAGGGCAGCCTACGAGCAGTACTTC
CASSPRDRAAYEQYF
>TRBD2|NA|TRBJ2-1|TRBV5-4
TGTGCCAGCACGGTGGGGGGGGAACTAGCGACATTGCAGTTCTTC
CASTVGGELATLQFF
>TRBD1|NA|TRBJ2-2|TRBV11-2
TGTGCCAGCAGCTCGTACCCTGACAGGGCGAACACCGGGGAGCTGTTTTTT
CASSSYPDRANTGELFF
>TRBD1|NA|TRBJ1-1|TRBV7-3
TGTGCCAGCAGTTTACAGACAGGGGGTATAGCTTTCTTT
CASSLQTGGIAFF
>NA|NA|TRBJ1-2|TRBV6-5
TGTGCCAGCAGTCCGCTCCGGGACATCTATGGCTACACCTTC
CASSPLRDIYGYTF
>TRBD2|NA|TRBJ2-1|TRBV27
TGTGCCAGCAGTTTAATGGGACTACTGAACAATGAGCAGTTCTTC
CASSLMGLLNNEQFF
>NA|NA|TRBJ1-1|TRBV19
TGTGCCAGTACTTACAGGAGGAACACTGAAGCTTTCTTT
CASTYRRNTEAFF
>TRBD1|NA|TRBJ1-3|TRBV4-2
TGTGCCAGCAGCCAAGGTATGCAGGGGGCTGGAAACACCATATATTTT
CASSQGMQGAGNTIYF
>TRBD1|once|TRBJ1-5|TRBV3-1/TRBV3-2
TGTGCCAGCAGCCTGACAGGGAAGGGACAGCCCCAGCATTTT
CASSLTGKGQPQHF
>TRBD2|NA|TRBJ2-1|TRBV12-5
TGTGCTAGTGGTTTTGAGCGGGGGCCGGCGTTCTTC
CASGFERGPAFF
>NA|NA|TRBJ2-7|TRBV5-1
TGCGCCAGCAGCTTGGTCGGCTCCTACGAGCAGTACTTC
CASSLVGSYEQYF
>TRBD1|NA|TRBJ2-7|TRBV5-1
TGCGCCAGCAGCTTCTCCCGGACAGGGCTAAAGGAGCAGTACTTC
CASSFSRTGLKEQYF
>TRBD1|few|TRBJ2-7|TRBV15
TGTGCCACCAGCAGAGATCTAGGGACAGGGGGCTACGAGCAGTACTTC
CATSRDLGTGGYEQYF
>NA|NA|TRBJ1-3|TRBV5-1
TGCGCCAGCAGCTTGGGTCAGCGCTCTGGAAACACCATATATTTT
CASSLGQRSGNTIYF
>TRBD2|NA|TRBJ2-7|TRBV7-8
TGTGCCAGCAGCCTAGGGGGACTAGTCTACGAGCAGTACTTC
CASSLGGLVYEQYF
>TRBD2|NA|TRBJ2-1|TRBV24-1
TGTGCCACCGGGGGGGGAGGGTATGAGCAGTTCTTC
CATGGGGYEQFF
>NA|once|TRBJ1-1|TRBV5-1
TGCGCCAGCAGCTTAAGAGCACAGGGTCGGAACACTGAAGCTTTCTTT
CASSLRAQGRNTEAFF
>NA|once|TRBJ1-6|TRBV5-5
TGTGCCAGCAGCTTGTCCCCGACAGAGAATTCACCCCTCCACTTT
CASSLSPTENSPLHF
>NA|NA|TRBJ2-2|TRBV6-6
TGTGCCAGCCCGACCCACCCCGGGGATAACACCGGGGAGCTGTTTTTT
CASPTHPGDNTGELFF
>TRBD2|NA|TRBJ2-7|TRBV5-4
TGTGCCAGCAGCGAGGGACTAGCGGGAGTTTACGAGCAGTACTTC
CASSEGLAGVYEQYF
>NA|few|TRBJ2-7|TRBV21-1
TGTGCCAGCAGCCGAGAAAAGACTAGCCGGAACTACGAGCAGTACTTC
CASSREKTSRNYEQYF
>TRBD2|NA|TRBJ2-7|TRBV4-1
TGCGCCAGCAGCCAAGATTTTGGCGGGAGATACGAGCAGTACTTC
CASSQDFGGRYEQYF
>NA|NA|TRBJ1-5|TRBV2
TGTGCCAGCGCGGGAAGCCACAATCAGCCCCAGCATTTT
CASAGSHNQPQHF
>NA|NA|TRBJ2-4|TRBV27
TGTGCCAGCAGTTTTAACAGGAAAAACATTCAGTACTTC
CASSFNRKNIQYF
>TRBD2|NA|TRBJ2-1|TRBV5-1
TGCGCCAGCAGCTTAACTAGCGGGAGCATGTACAATGAGCAGTTCTTC
CASSLTSGSMYNEQFF
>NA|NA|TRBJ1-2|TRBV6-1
TGTGCCAGCAGTGATAACGGTCAGGTTCGGGGCTACACCTTC
CASSDNGQVRGYTF
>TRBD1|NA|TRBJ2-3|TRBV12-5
TGTGCTAGTGGTTTGGGGACAGGGGCCACAGATACGCAGTATTTT
CASGLGTGATDTQYF
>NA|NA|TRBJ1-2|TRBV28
TGTGCCAGCAGTTACGGGACACAAAATGGCTACACCTTC
CASSYGTQNGYTF
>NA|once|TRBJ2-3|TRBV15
NA
CAIRRAGVEAQIRSIF
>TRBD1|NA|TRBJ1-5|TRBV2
TGTGCCAGCAATTGGAAGGGTGGACAGGACAATCAGCCCCAGCATTTT
CASNWKGGQDNQPQHF